In this sample, the clone carrying this T cell receptor (beta chain) turned up many times. What it recognizes is unknown. The V end was cut by 1 base, the J end by 1 base, with 8 bases between. Germline assignment: CDR1 SSHAT and CDR2 FNYEAQ (reference sequence). The CDR3 loop spans 15 amino acids. Populations obtained by sorting all exceeded 98% purity. This entry is derived from a study of beta chain features in type 1 diabetes. Study-level background: Cell yields, gender and age were comparable in patients and healthy donors.

Study observations and caveats: Among all four CD4+ subsets, Type 1 diabetes patients had TCRB CDR3s that were moderately but significantly shorter.

Sequencing targeted expressed TCRB transcripts, as all isolated RNA had been reverse transcribed. Measured with immunoSEQ multiplex PCR; TCRdb has only the in-frame clones, and not every one. The table has a few hundred thousand clones, 9.5% to 10% seen once. The receptor was isolated from a man between 25 and 39 years old with type 1 diabetes. Sequences were obtained from central memory CD4+ T cells from blood. J is TRBJ2-4 and V is TRBV7-7; D may be TRBD2 (5 bases). Written as DNA, the CDR3 is TGTGCCAGCAGCTTAGGGCCGGGGGCCAAAAACATTCAGTACTTC. Protein product: CASSLGPGAKNIQYF. Filled out from reference TRBV7-7 and TRBJ2-4, the complete variable domain reads GAGVSQSPRYKVTKRGQDVTLRCDPISSHATLYWYQQALGQGPEFLTYFNYEAQPDKSGLPSDRFSAERPEGSISTLTIQRTEQRDSAMYRCASSLGPGAKNIQYFGAGTRLSVL.